What follows is one TCR beta chain and its context. Its cognate antigen is unknown. TCRdb's table, derived via immunoSEQ multiplex PCR, lists solely in-frame clones and lacks some. The top ten clones hold 2% to 3% of a sample with about 120,000 clones, approximately 91% of them seen once. The record originates from a study of T cell responses to AZD1222 COVID-19 vaccine. Study-level findings and limits: When two AZD1222 doses had been given, Spike-specific TCR breadth and depth rose. Spike was spanned by vaccine-associated CD4 TCRs, which were dominant at 160-218 and 743-854.

The input for sequencing was peripheral blood, taken on day 0 of AZD1222 vaccination. The TCR sequence derives from an adult in good health.

Written as DNA, the CDR3 is TGTGCCAGCGCCCCTAGCGGAGGGCCCTACGAGCAGTACTTC. Its translation is CASAPSGGPYEQYF. The chain uses TRBV27 and TRBJ2-7; the match to TRBD2 covers 7 bases. The germline V gene has CDR1 MNHEY and CDR2 SMNVEV (reference sequence). V was pared by 8 bases and J by 2 bases, with 9 bases of the junction left unmatched. The CDR3 covers 14 residues.